Listed below are T cell receptor beta chains from one sample, sequenced in a study of neurological immune-mediated disorders. Each CDR3 protein is one row after TCRdb ran MiXCR on the 5' RACE reads. Here the sample spans about 58,000 distinct CDR3 sequences, under 3% being singletons. The specimen sequenced was PBMCs. Receptors originate from a man in his fifties or sixties with multiple sclerosis. The CDR3 runs from the conserved cysteine through the conserved F or W. A D gene is named only where the DNA matches it firmly. Clone size reads once, few, many, or a class if the clone is expanded.

clone_size d_call j_call v_call cdr3_aa cdr3_nt
many NA TRBJ2-1 TRBV6-5 CASSRGGDYNEQFF TGTGCCAGCAGCAGGGGGGGGGATTACAATGAGCAGTTCTTC
many TRBD1 TRBJ2-5 TRBV5-1 CASSGTGGRQETQYF TGCGCCAGCAGCGGGACAGGGGGCCGCCAAGAGACCCAGTACTTC
many NA TRBJ1-1 TRBV6-2/TRBV6-3 CASSPRTEAFF TGTGCCAGCTCCCCGCGGACTGAAGCTTTCTTT
many NA TRBJ1-1 TRBV6-5 CASSPGTRNTEAFF TGTGCCAGCAGTCCCGGGACAAGGAACACTGAAGCTTTCTTT
many NA TRBJ2-5 TRBV5-1 CASSLMRGAGETQYF TGCGCCAGCAGCTTGATGAGGGGCGCGGGGGAGACCCAGTACTTC
many TRBD2 TRBJ2-1 TRBV6-6 CASSRGLLAGGLLNEQFF TGTGCCAGCAGCAGGGGGCTACTAGCGGGGGGCCTCCTCAATGAGCAGTTCTTC
many TRBD1 TRBJ1-1 TRBV5-1 CASTLQGSDTEAFF TGCGCCAGCACCTTACAGGGGTCGGACACTGAAGCTTTCTTT
many TRBD1 TRBJ2-7 TRBV7-2 CASSLGTGGGYEQYF TGTGCCAGCAGCTTAGGGACAGGGGGCGGCTACGAGCAGTACTTC
many NA TRBJ2-7 TRBV7-2 CASSQTGTAAYEQYF TGTGCCAGCAGCCAGACCGGGACGGCTGCCTACGAGCAGTACTTC
many NA TRBJ1-3 TRBV4-2 CASSQTLSSGNTIYF TGTGCCAGCAGCCAAACACTGAGCTCTGGAAACACCATATATTTT
many NA TRBJ1-1 TRBV12-3/TRBV12-4 CASSYSGNTEAFF TGTGCCAGCAGTTACTCGGGGAACACTGAAGCTTTCTTT
many TRBD2 TRBJ2-5 TRBV6-1 CASSAGLAAQETQYF TGTGCCAGCAGTGCGGGACTAGCGGCTCAAGAGACCCAGTACTTC
many NA TRBJ2-4 TRBV20-1 CSANWDTNIQYF TGCAGTGCTAATTGGGACACCAACATTCAGTACTTC
many NA TRBJ2-2 TRBV29-1 CSVAGQINTGELFF TGCAGCGTGGCGGGACAGATAAACACCGGGGAGCTGTTTTTT
many TRBD2 TRBJ2-3 TRBV20-1 CSGDGGLAGEDTQYF TGCAGTGGGGACGGGGGACTAGCGGGGGAAGATACGCAGTATTTT
many TRBD1 TRBJ1-1 TRBV10-1 CASRRDRTNTEAFF TGCGCCAGCAGGAGGGACAGGACGAACACTGAAGCTTTCTTT
many NA TRBJ2-2 TRBV20-1 CSARDSRGTGELFF TGCAGTGCTAGAGACAGTCGGGGCACCGGGGAGCTGTTTTTT
many NA TRBJ2-1 TRBV27 CASKERTSWNEQFF TGTGCCAGCAAGGAAAGGACCTCCTGGAATGAGCAGTTCTTC
many NA TRBJ2-1 TRBV29-1 CSVTPLSGGSIYNEQFF TGCAGCGTGACCCCATTAAGTGGGGGCTCGATCTACAATGAGCAGTTCTTC
many NA TRBJ1-2 TRBV12-3/TRBV12-4 CATRWGGGDGYTF TGTGCCACCCGTTGGGGGGGTGGGGACGGCTACACCTTC
many NA TRBJ2-7 TRBV18 CASSPPGEDEQYF TGTGCCAGCTCACCACCGGGCGAGGACGAGCAGTACTTC
many TRBD1 TRBJ1-1 TRBV9 CASSVGPGGAEAFF TGTGCCAGCAGCGTAGGCCCAGGGGGGGCGGAAGCTTTCTTT
many NA TRBJ1-4 TRBV4-2 CASSQVATKGDEKLFF TGTGCCAGCAGCCAAGTAGCGACAAAGGGAGATGAAAAACTGTTTTTT
many NA TRBJ1-3 TRBV5-1 CASSYGAMGNTIYF TGCGCCAGCAGCTACGGGGCCATGGGAAACACCATATATTTT
many NA TRBJ2-5 TRBV12-3/TRBV12-4 CASSLPGHRYQETQYF TGTGCCAGCAGTCTGCCGGGACACCGGTACCAAGAGACCCAGTACTTC
many NA TRBJ1-3 TRBV25-1 CASSEGTGNTIYF TGTGCCAGCAGTGAAGGGACTGGAAACACCATATATTTT
many NA TRBJ2-4 TRBV3-1 CASSQPTGSLAKNIQYF TGTGCCAGCAGCCAACCGACAGGTTCCCTAGCCAAAAACATTCAGTACTTC
many TRBD1 TRBJ2-1 TRBV19 CASSIGQGDYEQFF TGTGCCAGTAGTATAGGACAGGGGGATTATGAGCAGTTCTTC
many TRBD1 TRBJ2-7 TRBV7-2 CASSLDRSYEQYF TGTGCCAGCAGCTTGGACAGGTCCTACGAGCAGTACTTC
many NA TRBJ2-4 TRBV6-2/TRBV6-3 CASSLLNEGPKNIQYF TGTGCCAGCAGCCTCCTCAACGAAGGGCCCAAAAACATTCAGTACTTC
many TRBD1 TRBJ1-4 TRBV27 CASSWGQGEKLFF TGTGCCAGCAGTTGGGGACAGGGTGAAAAACTGTTTTTT
many TRBD1 TRBJ1-2 TRBV19 CASRPGQGRLDIGGYTF TGTGCCAGTAGGCCTGGACAGGGGCGTCTAGACATTGGTGGCTACACCTTC
few TRBD1 TRBJ2-3 TRBV29-1 CSSKLGQGEDTQYF TGCAGCTCAAAATTGGGACAGGGTGAAGATACGCAGTATTTT
many NA TRBJ1-5 TRBV6-5 CASTDATGNQPQHF TGTGCCAGCACCGACGCCACGGGAAATCAGCCCCAGCATTTT